The clone carrying this TCR beta chain was picked up one time. What it recognizes is unknown. Any patient presenting with uncontrolled infection, other autoimmune disease, pregnancy or lactation was left out. From 10 ml of fresh peripheral blood, PBMCs were isolated. Researchers took RNA transcripts and amplified the TCR beta CDR3 regions from them. The TCR CDR3 was amplified in a first-round RT-PCR using the HTBI primer set. One entry per CDR3 protein results from TCRdb running MiXCR on the multiplex PCR reads. The sample includes about 480,000 distinct CDR3 sequences, approximately 23% seen only once; the top ten take less than 65%. The data were taken from a study of T cells in Graves' hyperthyroidism and ophthalmopathy. Study-level points and caveats: Blood held most thyroid clonotypes expanded above 0.001 frequency. Prediction of ophthalmopathy progression came a median around 7.1 months pre-onset.

The CDR3 is 13 amino acids. The germline V and J ends were trimmed by 1 base and 6 bases, with 10 bases remaining between them. Germline assignment: CDR1 SGHRS and CDR2 YFSETQ. Sample: blood. The rearrangement joins TRBV5-1 to TRBJ1-2; no definite D call. This TCR came from a woman aged 65 to 85 with Graves' ophthalmopathy. CDR3 sequence: CASSLQGSDGYTF. The DNA of the CDR3 is TGCGCCAGCAGCTTGCAAGGGTCGGATGGCTACACCTTC.